This T cell receptor beta chain was recorded in a study of PD-L1 blockade in urothelial cancer. In the study overall: Male sex and bladder-origin urothelial cancer were recorded for about 90% of the 29 patients. Peripheral blood specimens exhibited a median yield of about 150,000 T cells. Study observations and caveats: Having blood TCR clonality under the median before treatment predicted better survival.

In the case of this clone: As yet, its antigen is unknown.

Measured with immunoSEQ multiplex PCR; TCRdb has only the in-frame clones, and not every one. In the table there are about 72,000 clones, around 90% of which are singletons. Time point described: pretreatment peripheral blood. Anywhere from 1 to 8 samples came from each patient, spanning pretreatment and on-treatment. Germline V gene sequence: CDR1 SSHAT, CDR2 FNYEAQ (reference sequence). Trimming left V 2 bases short and J 4 bases short, with 8 bases between. This CDR3 is 13 amino acids long. This specimen consisted of PBMCs, obtained around atezolizumab (anti-PD-L1) treatment. The chain is built from TRBV7-7 and TRBJ1-1; possibly TRBD1 for D (6 bases). The TCR originated in a man aged 65 to 85 with urothelial cancer. The CDR3 is CASSLRGGTEAFF. The CDR3 DNA reads as TGTGCCAGCAGCTTAAGGGGGGGCACTGAAGCTTTCTTT.